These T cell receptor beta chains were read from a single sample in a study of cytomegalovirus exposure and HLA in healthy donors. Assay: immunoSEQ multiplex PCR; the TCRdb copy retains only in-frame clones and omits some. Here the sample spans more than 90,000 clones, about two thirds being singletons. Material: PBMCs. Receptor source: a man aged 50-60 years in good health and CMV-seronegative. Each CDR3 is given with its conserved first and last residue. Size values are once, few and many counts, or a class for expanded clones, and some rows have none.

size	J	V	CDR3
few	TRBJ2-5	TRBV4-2	CASSQDEERPSGTQYF
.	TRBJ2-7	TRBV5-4	CASGQGIYEQYF
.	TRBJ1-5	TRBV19	CASRERTYSNQPQHF
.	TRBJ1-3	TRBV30	CAWSVGTGRGDTIYF
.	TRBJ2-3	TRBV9	CASSVGTSSDTQYF
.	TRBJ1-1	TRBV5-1	CASSPWTGALMNTEAFF
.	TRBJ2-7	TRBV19	CASRDRAGTYEQYF
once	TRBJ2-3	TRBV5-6	CASSLEVAADTQYF
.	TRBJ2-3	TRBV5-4	CASSLQGATTDTQYF
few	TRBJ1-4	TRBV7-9	CASSSGVGNEKLFF
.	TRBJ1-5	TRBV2	CASSGTGGQPQHF